Sequencing of this T cell receptor beta chain was carried out in a study of T cell repertoires in cytomegalovirus infection. Each CDR3 protein gets one entry after TCRdb re-called the reads with MiXCR. Here the sample spans about 680,000 distinct CDR3 sequences, 20% to 25% being singletons. This clonotype was seen more than once but under ten times. The CDR3 runs to 15 residues. Germline CDR1 reads SGHVS; CDR2 reads FNYEAQ. Trimming shortened V by 4 bases and J by 0 bases, and 10 bases separated the two germline ends. The TCR originated in a human donor in good health (CMV status not recorded). Some clones in this sample may be carry-over from other donors' samples. V is TRBV7-6 and J is TRBJ2-4; D is perhaps TRBD1 (6 bases). The sample was CD8+ T cells from PBMCs. The chain's CDR3 is CASSSEQGAKNIQYF. The CDR3 DNA reads as TGTGCCAGCAGCTCAGAACAGGGAGCCAAAAACATTCAGTACTTC.